This TCR beta chain appears in the sequencing data of a study of blood T cell repertoires in COVID-19. In the original workflow: Scientists estimated how many nucleated cells there were by amplifying reference gene primers. Profiled with immunoSEQ multiplex PCR; TCRdb holds only in-frame clones, not every one. V and J calls and clone size are those listed in that table; D and trimming were worked out from the DNA. The data hold roughly 220,000 clones, with about 86% observed a single time. The V and J ends lost 5 bases and 0 bases respectively, with 11 bases between them. Germline V gene data show CDR1 as SNHLY and CDR2 as FYNNEI. This CDR3 contains 15 residues. Each participant's cohort was designated according to participant-reported clinical history.

This rearrangement joins TRBV2 to TRBJ1-3; D is possibly TRBD1 (6 bases). The sample taken for sequencing was PBMCs or T cells enriched from blood (not recorded which). This TCR derives from a woman in her thirties or forties with acute COVID-19. The CDR3 is CASSTDRSSGNTIYF. CDR3 nucleotide sequence: TGTGCCAGCAGTACGGACAGAAGCTCTGGAAACACCATATATTTT.